Below, 9 T cell receptor beta chains from the same sample are listed, as sequenced in a study of T cells in localized non-small cell lung cancer. Generated by immunoSEQ multiplex PCR, the TCRdb table keeps only in-frame clones and is missing some. The table shows 100,000 to 150,000 clones, with 70% to 90% occurring only once. Sequences were derived from peripheral blood, sampled before any cancer treatment. All receptors derive from a female donor aged 60 or older with stage I lung adenocarcinoma.

The chain combines TRBV5-1 with TRBJ2-7, with a tentative D call TRBD2 (6 bases). The CDR3 extends over 12 amino acids. The V and J ends lost 2 bases and 3 bases respectively, with 6 bases between them. Germline CDR1 is SGHRS and CDR2 is YFSETQ. In nucleotides, the CDR3 is TGCGCCAGCAGCTTCGGGGGCTACGAGCAGTACTTC. Translating it yields CASSFGGYEQYF.

This clone was observed a handful of times. The genes are TRBV7-3 and TRBJ2-7; the match to TRBD2 covers 7 bases. The CDR3 spans 14 residues. The J segment lost 3 bases and the V segment lost 4 bases, leaving 6 bases of the junction unmatched. Germline assignment: CDR1 SGHTA and CDR2 FQGTGA. The CDR3 coding sequence is TGTGCCAGCAGCTCCGGGGGGTACAACTACGAGCAGTACTTC. Translating gives CASSSGGYNYEQYF.

The chain combines TRBV29-1 with TRBJ2-1; D gene unclear. The germline V and J ends were trimmed by 2 bases and 8 bases, with 7 bases remaining between them. In germline, CDR1 is SQVTM, CDR2 ANQGSEA. The CDR3 totals 11 residues. The CDR3 nucleotides are TGCAGCGTTGAAATTGCCTATGAGCAGTTCTTC. It codes for CSVEIAYEQFF.

The chain combines TRBV29-1 with TRBJ2-7; 8 bases agree with TRBD1. Germline assignment: CDR1 SQVTM and CDR2 ANQGSEA. The V gene end was trimmed by 4 bases and the J gene end by 3 bases; junction bases not matched to a gene: 2. The CDR3 has 12 residues. The CDR3 loop is CSVGTGNYEQYF. Written as DNA, the CDR3 is TGCAGCGTTGGGACAGGGAACTACGAGCAGTACTTC.

V is TRBV28 and J is TRBJ2-5, with TRBD2 matching over 13 bases. V trimming: 7 bases; J trimming: 1 base; junction bases outside the gene matches: 9. CDR3 size: 17 residues. Germline loops: CDR1 MDHEN, CDR2 SYDVKM. The CDR3 DNA reads as TGTGCCAGCAATGAGGTGACTAGCGGGAGGTTCCAAGAGACCCAGTACTTC. This encodes CASNEVTSGRFQETQYF.

The count of this clone is one. The chain employs TRBV5-6 and TRBJ2-5; the match to TRBD2 covers 9 bases. V was pared by 3 bases and J by 5 bases, with 14 bases of the junction left unmatched. The CDR3 is 17 residues long. Germline assignment: CDR1 SGHDT and CDR2 YYEEEE. The CDR3 DNA reads as TGTGCCAGCAGCTCGCGATTGGGCGGGAGGGTGGTGGAGACCCAGTACTTC. Amino acids: CASSSRLGGRVVETQYF. The variable domain in full, completed from reference TRBV5-6 and TRBJ2-5, reads DAGVTQSPTHLIKTRGQQVTLRCSPKSGHDTVSWYQQALGQGPQFIFQYYEEEERQRGNFPDRFSGHQFPNYSSELNVNALLLGDSALYLCASSSRLGGRVVETQYFGPGTRLLVL.

This chain joins TRBV18 and TRBJ1-2; D is uncertain. Germline lookup yields CDR1 KGHSH and CDR2 LQKENI. CDR3 length: 13 amino acids. Trimming took 4 bases from V and 8 from J, leaving 14 bases between them. This CDR3 is CASSRPEGAGYTF. Here the CDR3 DNA reads TGTGCCAGCTCACGCCCCGAGGGTGCGGGCTACACCTTC.

The genes are TRBV5-4 and TRBJ2-7, with D maybe TRBD2 (6 bases). Trimming stripped 3 bases from V and 6 bases from J, with 19 bases between. The germline V gene encodes CDR1 SGHNT and CDR2 YYREEE (reference sequence). The CDR3 has 15 residues. CDR3 region: CASSSGEAEPTEQYF. The CDR3 DNA reads as TGTGCCAGCAGCTCGGGAGAGGCAGAACCCACCGAGCAGTACTTC. The full variable domain, rest sourced from reference TRBV5-4 and TRBJ2-7, is ETGVTQSPTHLIKTRGQQVTLRCSSQSGHNTVSWYQQALGQGPQFIFQYYREEENGRGNFPPRFSGLQFPNYSSELNVNALELDDSALYLCASSSGEAEPTEQYFGPGTRLTVT.

The chain links TRBV7-2 to TRBJ2-3, with D possibly TRBD2 on 6 matching bases. V was cut by 4 bases and J by 0 bases, with 11 bases left in between. The germline V gene has CDR1 SGHTA and CDR2 FQGNSA. The CDR3 is made up of 15 amino acids. CDR3 coding DNA: TGTGCCAGCAGCTCCGATGGGACTAGCACAGATACGCAGTATTTT. Translated: CASSSDGTSTDTQYF.